The entry below describes one TCR beta chain. One end of the junction does not line up with germline, which may come from a read error. The CDR3 is 14 residues long. The germline V gene encodes CDR1 SGDLS and CDR2 YYNGEE. TCRdb analysed the PCR reads with MiXCR anew, one entry per CDR3 protein. The sample records about 320,000 distinct CDR3 sequences, roughly 23% being singletons. The sample comes from a study of molecular identifiers for immune sequencing clone quantification. This sequence joins TRBV9 and TRBJ2-7; D is perhaps TRBD2 (6 bases). Material: naive CD8+ T cells from blood, with Jurkat cell RNA spiked in. Described subset: FACS-sorted CD8+CD4-CCR7+CD45RA+ naive T cells. This TCR was sampled from a human donor in good health. Some libraries in this study had Jurkat cell RNA spiked in. The CDR3 reads CASSPVGGTYERYF. As DNA, the CDR3 is TGTGCCAGCAGCCCCGTCGGGGGAACCTACGAGCGGTACTTC.